This T cell receptor beta chain came from a study of T cell changes during pregnancy in multiple sclerosis. TCRdb keeps only in-frame clones here, not all; method: immunoSEQ multiplex PCR. Of about 92,000 clones listed, approximately 92% are singletons. The receptor's source is a female donor with multiple sclerosis, enrolled in a pregnancy study. Sequenced material: peripheral blood, taken in the first trimester of pregnancy.

CDR3 residues: CASSVQGNEKLFF. CDR3 sequence (DNA): TGTGCCAGCAGTGTACAGGGGAATGAAAAACTGTTTTTT. This chain links TRBV6-1 with TRBJ1-4, with 7 bases matching TRBD1. Germline CDR1 is MNHNS and CDR2 is SASEGT. The CDR3 consists of 13 residues. V dropped 4 bases and J dropped 5; count of bases not matched to a gene: 1.